The TCR beta chain under discussion was sequenced for a study of patients and donors after allogeneic stem cell transplantation. Germline lookup yields CDR1 SGHTA and CDR2 FQGNSA. The CDR3 covers 15 residues. Trimming took 7 bases from V and 5 from J, leaving 20 bases between them. TCRdb ran MiXCR on the RT-PCR reads and lists one entry per CDR3 protein. Counted here are around 150,000 distinct CDR3 sequences, over 25% occurring once; the ten biggest clones make up 2.5% to 3.5%. Many counts were recorded for this clonotype. This clonotype originated in a human donor who was either an allogeneic HSCT recipient or a stem cell or donor lymphocyte infusion donor (not recorded which). It is not recorded whose cells these are; they may come from a transplant donor. This rearrangement joins TRBV7-2 to TRBJ1-2, with D maybe TRBD1 (5 bases). Material for sequencing was blood, either unsorted or a sorted T cell fraction (not recorded which). The CDR3 here is CASTLAGPTGYGYTF. In DNA form, the CDR3 reads TGTGCCAGCACCCTAGCGGGGCCTACGGGTTATGGCTACACCTTC. The full variable domain, rest sourced from reference TRBV7-2 and TRBJ1-2, is GAGVSQSPSNKVTEKGKDVELRCDPISGHTALYWYRQSLGQGLEFLIYFQGNSAPDKSGLPSDRFSAERTGGSVSTLTIQRTQQEDSAVYLCASTLAGPTGYGYTFGSGTRLTVV.